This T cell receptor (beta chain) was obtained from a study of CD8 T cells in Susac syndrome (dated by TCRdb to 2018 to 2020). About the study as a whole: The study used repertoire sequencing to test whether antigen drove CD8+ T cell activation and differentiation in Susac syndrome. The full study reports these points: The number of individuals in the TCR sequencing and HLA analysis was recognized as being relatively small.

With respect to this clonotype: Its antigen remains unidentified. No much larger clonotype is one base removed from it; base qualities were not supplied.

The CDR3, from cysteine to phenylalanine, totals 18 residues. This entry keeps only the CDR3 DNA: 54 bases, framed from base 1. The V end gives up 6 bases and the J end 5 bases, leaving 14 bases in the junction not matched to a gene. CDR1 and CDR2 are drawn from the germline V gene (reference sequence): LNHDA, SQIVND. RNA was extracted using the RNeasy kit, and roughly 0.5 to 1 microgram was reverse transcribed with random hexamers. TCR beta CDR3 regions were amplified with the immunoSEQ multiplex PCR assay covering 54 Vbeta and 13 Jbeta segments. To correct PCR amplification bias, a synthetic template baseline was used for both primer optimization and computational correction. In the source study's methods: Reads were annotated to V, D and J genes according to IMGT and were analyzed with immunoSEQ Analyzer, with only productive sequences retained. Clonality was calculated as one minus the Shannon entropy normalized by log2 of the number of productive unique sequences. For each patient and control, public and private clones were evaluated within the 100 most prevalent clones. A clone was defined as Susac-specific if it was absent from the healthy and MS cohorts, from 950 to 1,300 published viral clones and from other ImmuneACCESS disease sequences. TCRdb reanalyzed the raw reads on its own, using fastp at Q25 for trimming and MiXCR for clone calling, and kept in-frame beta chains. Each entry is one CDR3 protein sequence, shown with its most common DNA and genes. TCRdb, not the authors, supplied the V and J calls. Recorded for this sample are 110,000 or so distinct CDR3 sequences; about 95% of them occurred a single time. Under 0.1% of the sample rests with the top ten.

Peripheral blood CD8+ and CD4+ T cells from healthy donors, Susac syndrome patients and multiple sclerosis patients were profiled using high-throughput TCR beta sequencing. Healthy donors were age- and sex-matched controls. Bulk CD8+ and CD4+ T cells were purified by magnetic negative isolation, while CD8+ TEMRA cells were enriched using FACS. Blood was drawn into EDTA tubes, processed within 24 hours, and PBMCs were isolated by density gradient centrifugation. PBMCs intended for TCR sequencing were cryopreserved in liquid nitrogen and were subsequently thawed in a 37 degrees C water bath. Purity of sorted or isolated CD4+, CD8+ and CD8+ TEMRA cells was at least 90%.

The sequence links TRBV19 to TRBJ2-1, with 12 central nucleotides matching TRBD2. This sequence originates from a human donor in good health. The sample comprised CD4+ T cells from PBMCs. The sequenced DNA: TGTGCCAGTAGCCAGTCGGAGACTAGCGGGAGAACCCACAATGAGCAGTTCTTC. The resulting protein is CASSQSETSGRTHNEQFF.